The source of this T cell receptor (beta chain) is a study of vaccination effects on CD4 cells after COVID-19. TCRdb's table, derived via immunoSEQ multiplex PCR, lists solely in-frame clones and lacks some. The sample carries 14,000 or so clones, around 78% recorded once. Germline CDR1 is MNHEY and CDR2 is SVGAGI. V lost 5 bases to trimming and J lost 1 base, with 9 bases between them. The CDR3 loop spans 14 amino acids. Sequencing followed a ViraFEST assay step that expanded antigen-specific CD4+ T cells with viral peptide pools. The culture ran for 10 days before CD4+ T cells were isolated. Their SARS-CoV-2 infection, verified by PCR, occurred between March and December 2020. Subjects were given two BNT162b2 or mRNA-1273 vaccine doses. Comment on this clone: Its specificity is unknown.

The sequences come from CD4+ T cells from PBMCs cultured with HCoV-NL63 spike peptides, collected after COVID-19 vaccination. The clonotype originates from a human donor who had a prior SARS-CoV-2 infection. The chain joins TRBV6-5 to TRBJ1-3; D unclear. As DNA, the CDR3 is TGTGCCAGCAGTCAGCCATCATCTGGAAACACCATATATTTT. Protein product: CASSQPSSGNTIYF.